This T cell receptor beta chain derives from a study of T-cell reconstitution after alpha-beta-depleted transplantation in children (dated by TCRdb to 2016 to 2017). The study in broad terms: T-cell immune reconstitution after TCRalphabeta/CD19-depleted allogeneic hematopoietic cell transplantation in children was quantitatively tracked in the study by means of TCR repertoire profiling.

Library generation was performed with PCR. TCRdb lists the instrument as Illumina HiSeq 2500. TCR library preparation used molecular barcoding, with unique molecular identifiers applied to normalize quantification of the TCRbeta repertoire. In-frame beta chains were kept once TCRdb had trimmed the public reads at Q25 with fastp and called clones with MiXCR. Each entry merges the rows of one CDR3 protein and shows their most common DNA and genes. The sample table lists some 520,000 distinct CDR3 sequences, 30% to 35% of them with a count of one. The top ten clonotypes cover more than 2% of the sample. As for this clonotype: Its antigen is not yet known. Base qualities were left out, and no much larger clone turns up one base away.

The source is a human donor who donated a stem cell graft to a child with aplastic anemia. The sample in question was PBMCs from the stem cell graft donor, obtained from the stem cell graft.

In nucleotide form, the sequence is TGTGCCAGCAGCACGGGACCTACCTACGAGCAGTACTTC. It is translated as CASSTGPTYEQYF. The receptor chain draws on TRBV28 and TRBJ2-7; the D gene is tentatively TRBD1 or TRBD2, each matching 5 bases. A distance of 11 bases separates the germline ends of V and J, which lose 6 bases and 2 bases respectively. The germline V gene gives CDR1 as MDHEN and CDR2 as SYDVKM. The CDR3, cysteine through phenylalanine, is 13 amino acids long. The only DNA kept is the CDR3, 39 bases in frame from the first base. Where the CDR3 stops, the reference TRBV28 and TRBJ2-7 genes take over; the full variable domain is DVKVTQSSRYLVKRTGEKVFLECVQDMDHENMFWYRQDPGLGLRLIYFSYDVKMKEKGDIPEGYSVSREKKERFSLILESASTNQTSMYLCASSTGPTYEQYFGPGTRLTVT.